Below, 28 T cell receptor beta chains from the same sample are listed, as sequenced in a study of T cells in narcolepsy. Only in-frame clones appear in the TCRdb table, and some are missing; sequencing was by immunoSEQ multiplex PCR. This table holds more than 30,000 clones, roughly 77% found once. Sequencing was carried out using CD45RA- memory CD4+ T cells from PBMCs. The receptors come from a human donor with narcolepsy.

CDR3 sequence (DNA): TGCGCCAGCAGTACACAGTGGAACACTGAAGCTTTCTTT. As protein: CASSTQWNTEAFF. V usage is TRBV10-2 and J usage is TRBJ1-1; D gene uncertain. The germline V gene has CDR1 WSHSY and CDR2 SAAADI. The CDR3 runs to 13 residues. V lost 5 bases, J lost 1 base, and 8 bases lay in between.

The V call is TRBV5-1, the J call TRBJ2-7; D perhaps matches TRBD2 (7 bases). Germline V lookup: CDR1 SGHRS, CDR2 YFSETQ. The CDR3 has 14 residues. With 1 base removed from V and 7 bases from J, the gap between germline ends came to 15 bases. The CDR3 nucleotides read TGCGCCAGCAGCTTGACGGGGGGCATGCAAGAGCAGTACTTC. Protein sequence: CASSLTGGMQEQYF. The entire variable domain, with the rest obtained from reference TRBV5-1 and TRBJ2-7, is as follows: KAGVTQTPRYLIKTRGQQVTLSCSPISGHRSVSWYQQTPGQGLQFLFEYFSETQRNKGNFPGRFSGRQFSNSRSEMNVSTLELGDSALYLCASSLTGGMQEQYFGPGTRLTVT.

The V gene is TRBV7-9, the J gene TRBJ2-3; D might be TRBD2 (6 bases). Germline CDR1 and CDR2: SEHNR and FQNEAQ (reference sequence). The CDR3 consists of 14 residues. V was cut by 1 base and J by 5 bases, with 10 bases left in between. The CDR3 sequence: CASSLVREQDTQYF. Written as DNA, the CDR3 is TGTGCCAGCAGCTTAGTTCGGGAGCAAGATACGCAGTATTTT.

This chain uses TRBV29-1 with TRBJ1-2, with D unclear. V lost 6 bases and J 8 bases, leaving 19 bases between the germline ends. The CDR3 contains 13 residues. CDR1 and CDR2 (germline): SQVTM, ANQGSEA. In nucleotides, the CDR3 is TGCAGCGTCGAAAGCCAATCTGCGGAAGGCTACACCTTC. Protein sequence: CSVESQSAEGYTF.

The V gene is TRBV6-5, the J gene TRBJ2-7; D unclear. V was trimmed by 1 base and J by 7 bases, leaving 11 bases between them. Germline V lookup: CDR1 MNHEY, CDR2 SVGAGI. The CDR3 totals 13 residues. The CDR3 sequence: CASSYFDSGEQYF. The CDR3 DNA reads as TGTGCCAGCAGTTACTTCGACTCAGGAGAGCAGTACTTC.

In its sample, this clone was seen once. Written as DNA, the CDR3 is TGTGCCATCAGTGGGGGTGGCGGGAGAGCCACAGATACGCAGTATTTT. Its translation: CAISGGGGRATDTQYF. The chain links TRBV10-3 to TRBJ2-3, with 7 bases fitting TRBD2. The CDR3 is 16 residues long. Germline V gene lookup returns CDR1 ENHRY and CDR2 SYGVKD. V gave up 4 bases and J gave up 2 bases; unmatched junction bases: 9.

Notes on this clone: The identical CDR3 is also encoded by other nucleotide sequences in the sample. The chain couples TRBV19 to TRBJ1-1; D is uncertain. Per germline, CDR1 LNHDA and CDR2 SQIVND (reference sequence). The CDR3 spans 13 residues. V gave up 6 bases and J gave up 3 bases, with 11 bases separating them. CDR3 region: CASRGDGYTEAFF. Written as DNA, the CDR3 is TGTGCCAGTAGAGGAGACGGTTACACTGAAGCTTTCTTT.

This rearrangement joins TRBV5-4 to TRBJ2-7; 11 bases align to TRBD1. With 4 bases clipped from V and 5 bases from J, the junction kept 8 bases outside the gene matches. Germline V gene lookup returns CDR1 SGHNT and CDR2 YYREEE (reference sequence). This CDR3 spans 15 amino acids. CDR3 residues: CASSGGTGGVHEQYF. The CDR3 DNA reads as TGTGCCAGCAGCGGAGGGACAGGGGGGGTCCACGAGCAGTACTTC.

The V gene is TRBV27, the J gene TRBJ1-1; the match to TRBD1 covers 9 bases. Germline V gives CDR1 MNHEY, CDR2 SMNVEV (reference sequence). Losses at the gene ends were 11 bases for V and 5 bases for J; bases not matched to a gene: 12. The length of the CDR3 is 14 residues. In nucleotides, the CDR3 is TGTGCCGGGCCTCCCGGGACAGGGTGGACTGAAGCTTTCTTT. This encodes CAGPPGTGWTEAFF.

Turning to this clone: In the same sample, other DNA sequences code for this CDR3. The genes are TRBV5-1 and TRBJ1-2; no reliable D call. Trimming pared 5 bases from V and 0 bases from J, leaving 14 bases between. CDR1 SGHRS and CDR2 YFSETQ come from the germline V gene. The CDR3 runs to 15 residues. The CDR3 DNA is TGCGCCAGCAGGAAGGACGGAGGTTCTAACTATGGCTACACCTTC. The encoded protein is CASRKDGGSNYGYTF.

The CDR3 DNA sequence: TGCAGCGTGATGAAAGGGGGTCCCACAGATACGCAGTATTTT. This translates into CSVMKGGPTDTQYF. The V and J genes are TRBV29-1 and TRBJ2-3; D may be TRBD1 (6 bases). The V gene lost 6 bases and the J gene lost 2 bases, with 15 bases spanning the gap. The CDR3 contains 14 residues. CDR1 is SQVTM, CDR2 ANQGSEA, per germline.

The rearrangement joins TRBV27 to TRBJ2-7, with D maybe TRBD1 (6 bases). The CDR3 is 15 residues long. Trimming left V 2 bases short and J 2 bases short, with 13 bases between. Germline CDR1 MNHEY, CDR2 SMNVEV (reference sequence). The chain's CDR3 is CASSLVQGSTYEQYF. Written as DNA, the CDR3 is TGTGCCAGCAGTTTAGTTCAGGGGTCTACCTACGAGCAGTACTTC.

The genes are TRBV7-3 and TRBJ2-3; D is possibly TRBD1 (6 bases). V lost 5 bases and J lost 6, with 24 bases in between. The CDR3 has 17 amino acids. CDR1 and CDR2 (germline): SGHTA, FQGTGA. CDR3 DNA sequence: TGTGCCAGCAGCCCTCTTGGGGGCCGTTTCGGTTGGGATACGCAGTATTTT. Translation gives CASSPLGGRFGWDTQYF.

J is TRBJ2-1 and V is TRBV21-1; the D call in the table, TRBD2, was not verified against the DNA. TRBV21-1 is classified as a pseudogene. This CDR3 spans 15 amino acids. The CDR3 loop reads CASSKRVHGVDEQFF. The CDR3 nucleotides are TGTGCCAGCAGCAAGAGAGTCCACGGGGTGGATGAGCAGTTCTTC.

The rearrangement links TRBV5-1 to TRBJ2-3; 10 nucleotides agree with TRBD2. Germline trimming cut 4 bases from V and 4 bases from J; bases unmatched to any gene: 9. This CDR3 is 16 amino acids long. CDR1 is SGHRS and CDR2 is YFSETQ in the germline V gene. CDR3 sequence reads: CASSRSLAGVPDTQYF. The CDR3 DNA follows: TGCGCCAGCAGCCGTTCGCTAGCGGGAGTCCCAGATACGCAGTATTTT.

The chain is built from TRBV5-4 and TRBJ2-7; 10 positions match TRBD1. The trim removed 1 base at V and 6 bases at J, leaving 7 bases unmatched. This CDR3 contains 15 residues. From germline, CDR1 is SGHNT and CDR2 YYREEE (reference sequence). CDR3 residues: CASSLLLTGGGEQYF. DNA for the CDR3: TGTGCCAGCAGCTTGTTGTTGACAGGGGGCGGCGAGCAGTACTTC.

This clone occurred once. The V call is TRBV19, the J call TRBJ2-1; D may be TRBD2 (5 bases). Trimming removed 2 bases from V and 9 bases from J, with 8 bases in between. CDR3 length equals 12 residues. Germline values: CDR1 LNHDA, CDR2 SQIVND (reference sequence). The CDR3 region is CASSILSGEQFF. DNA of the CDR3: TGTGCCAGTAGTATACTCAGCGGTGAGCAGTTCTTC.

The chain uses TRBV7-6 and TRBJ2-7, with a tentative D call TRBD1 (6 bases). The germline gives CDR1 SGHVS, CDR2 FNYEAQ. V shed 4 bases and J shed 2 bases, with 12 bases lying between them. The CDR3 is 14 residues long. CDR3 in DNA: TGTGCCAGCAGCTCGCCAGGGGTGACCTACGAGCAGTACTTC. Translating gives CASSSPGVTYEQYF.

V usage is TRBV7-8 and J usage is TRBJ2-6, with a possible D match to TRBD1 (6 bases). Germline CDR1 reads SGHVS; CDR2 reads FQNEAQ. The V gene lost 2 bases and the J gene lost 6 bases, with 14 bases spanning the gap. The CDR3 is 16 amino acids. The CDR3 coding sequence is TGTGCCAGCAGCTTACAGGGGTTTGGCGAGGCCAACGTCCTGACTTTC. It yields the protein CASSLQGFGEANVLTF. Complete variable domain (other parts from reference TRBV7-8 and TRBJ2-6): GAGVSQSPRYKVAKRGQDVALRCDPISGHVSLFWYQQALGQGPEFLTYFQNEAQLDKSGLPSDRFFAERPEGSVSTLKIQRTQQEDSAVYLCASSLQGFGEANVLTFGAGSRLTVL.

V and J are TRBV30 and TRBJ2-7, with D perhaps matching TRBD1 (5 bases). The CDR3 spans 13 residues. CDR1 and CDR2 (germline): GTSNPN, SVGIG (reference sequence). Trimming shortened V by 2 bases and J by 2 bases, and 10 bases separated the two germline ends. The CDR3 spells CAWSPPGTYEQYF. In DNA, the CDR3 is TGTGCCTGGAGTCCTCCAGGGACCTACGAGCAGTACTTC.

This clone was seen more than once but under ten times. CDR3 sequence: CASSERDYSNQPQHF. CDR3 DNA sequence: TGTGCCAGCAGTGAAAGAGATTATAGCAATCAGCCCCAGCATTTT. The genes are TRBV2 and TRBJ1-5; D is undetermined. This CDR3 spans 15 amino acids. Germline V gives CDR1 SNHLY, CDR2 FYNNEI. Trimming cost V 2 bases and J 0 bases, with 8 bases left between them.

The chain employs TRBV6-1 and TRBJ2-5, with D maybe TRBD1 (6 bases). This CDR3 has 14 residues. Germline loops: CDR1 MNHNS, CDR2 SASEGT. The V and J ends lost 3 bases and 5 bases respectively, with 13 bases between them. The CDR3 reads CASSEGAWRETQYF. The CDR3 coding sequence is TGTGCCAGCAGTGAGGGGGCTTGGCGGGAGACCCAGTACTTC.

This chain connects TRBV18 to TRBJ2-1; D remains ambiguous. V was shortened by 0 bases and J by 2 bases, with 8 bases between the two germline ends. This CDR3 is built from 15 residues. Germline V gives CDR1 KGHSH, CDR2 LQKENI. In DNA form, the CDR3 reads TGTGCCAGCTCACCACCGGTATCGCCCTACAATGAGCAGTTCTTC. This codes for CASSPPVSPYNEQFF.

This clone is a singleton in its sample. The genes are TRBV9 and TRBJ1-1; weak D call: TRBD1 (6 bases). CDR3 size: 17 residues. V lost 4 bases to trimming and J lost 2 bases, with 21 bases between them. Germline CDR1 reads SGDLS; CDR2 reads YYNGEE. CDR3 nucleotides: TGTGCCAGCAGCCCCCGGGAAGGAGAGGGACATAACACTGAAGCTTTCTTT. This gives the protein CASSPREGEGHNTEAFF.

The chain recombines TRBV7-3 with TRBJ2-2, with D possibly called TRBD1 or TRBD2 (5 bases each). Germline CDR1 SGHTA, CDR2 FQGTGA. This CDR3 is 15 amino acids long. V lost 5 bases, J lost 0 bases, and 10 bases lay in between. CDR3 in amino acids: CASSTGPANTGELFF. DNA of the CDR3: TGTGCCAGCAGCACGGGACCAGCGAACACCGGGGAGCTGTTTTTT.

The rearrangement uses TRBV9 and TRBJ2-5, with 7 bases identical to TRBD1. V lost 3 bases to trimming and J lost 5 bases; unmatched junction nucleotides: 4. CDR1 and CDR2 from the germline V gene are SGDLS and YYNGEE. This CDR3 region has 13 residues. CDR3 sequence reads: CASSAGQAETQYF. The CDR3 DNA is TGTGCCAGCAGCGCTGGACAGGCGGAGACCCAGTACTTC.

CDR3 residues: CASSLGTYEKLFF. In DNA form, the CDR3 reads TGCGCCAGCAGCTTGGGAACATATGAAAAACTGTTTTTT. J is TRBJ1-4 and V is TRBV5-1; D gene unclear. CDR1 is SGHRS and CDR2 is YFSETQ in the germline V gene. This CDR3 comprises 13 residues. Trimming took 0 bases from V and 6 from J, leaving 6 bases between them.

This chain joins TRBV27 and TRBJ2-7; D is unclear. CDR3 size: 16 residues. V lost 0 bases and J lost 0, with 12 bases in between. Germline V gene sequence: CDR1 MNHEY, CDR2 SMNVEV (reference sequence). CDR3 amino acids: CASSLSPGRSSYEQYF. The CDR3 DNA follows: TGTGCCAGCAGTTTATCCCCGGGCAGGAGCTCCTACGAGCAGTACTTC.